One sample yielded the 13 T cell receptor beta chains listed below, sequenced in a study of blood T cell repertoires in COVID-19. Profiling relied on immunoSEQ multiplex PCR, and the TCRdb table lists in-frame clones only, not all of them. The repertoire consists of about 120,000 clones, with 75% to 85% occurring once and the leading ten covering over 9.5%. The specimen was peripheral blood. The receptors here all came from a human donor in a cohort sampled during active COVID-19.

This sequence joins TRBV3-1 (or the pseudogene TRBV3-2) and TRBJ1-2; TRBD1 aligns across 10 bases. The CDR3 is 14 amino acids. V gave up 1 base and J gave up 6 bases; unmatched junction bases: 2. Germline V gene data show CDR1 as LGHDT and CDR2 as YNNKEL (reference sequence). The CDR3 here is CASSQAGTGDGYTF. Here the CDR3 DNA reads TGTGCCAGCAGCCAAGCCGGGACAGGGGATGGCTACACCTTC.

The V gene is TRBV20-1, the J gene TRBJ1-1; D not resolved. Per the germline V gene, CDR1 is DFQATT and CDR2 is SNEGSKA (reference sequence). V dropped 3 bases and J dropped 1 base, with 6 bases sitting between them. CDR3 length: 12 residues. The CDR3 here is CSASGGNTEAFF. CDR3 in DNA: TGCAGTGCTAGTGGAGGGAACACTGAAGCTTTCTTT.

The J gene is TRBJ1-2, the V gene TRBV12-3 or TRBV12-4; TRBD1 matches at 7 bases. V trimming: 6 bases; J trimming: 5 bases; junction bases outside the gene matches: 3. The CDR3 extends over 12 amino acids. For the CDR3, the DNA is TGTGCCAGCAGCACGACAGGGTATGGCTACACCTTC. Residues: CASSTTGYGYTF.

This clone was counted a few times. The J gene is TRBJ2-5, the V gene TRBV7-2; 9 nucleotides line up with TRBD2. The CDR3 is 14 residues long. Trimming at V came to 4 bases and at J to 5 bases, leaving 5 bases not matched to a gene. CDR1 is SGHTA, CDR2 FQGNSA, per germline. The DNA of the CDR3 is TGTGCCAGCAGCTCGGGACTAGCTCCCGAGACCCAGTACTTC. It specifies CASSSGLAPETQYF. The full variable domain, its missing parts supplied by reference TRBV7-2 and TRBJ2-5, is GAGVSQSPSNKVTEKGKDVELRCDPISGHTALYWYRQSLGQGLEFLIYFQGNSAPDKSGLPSDRFSAERTGGSVSTLTIQRTQQEDSAVYLCASSSGLAPETQYFGPGTRLLVL.

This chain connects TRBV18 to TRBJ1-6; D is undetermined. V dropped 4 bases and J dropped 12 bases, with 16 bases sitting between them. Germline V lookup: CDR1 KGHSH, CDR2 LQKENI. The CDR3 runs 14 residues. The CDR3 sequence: CASSLDITERPLHF. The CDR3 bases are TGTGCCAGCTCACTCGACATCACCGAGAGACCCCTCCACTTT. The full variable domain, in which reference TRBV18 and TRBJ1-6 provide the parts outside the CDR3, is NAGVMQNPRHLVRRRGQEARLRCSPMKGHSHVYWYRQLPEEGLKFMVYLQKENIIDESGMPKERFSAEFPKEGPSILRIQQVVRGDSAAYFCASSLDITERPLHFGNGTRLTVT.

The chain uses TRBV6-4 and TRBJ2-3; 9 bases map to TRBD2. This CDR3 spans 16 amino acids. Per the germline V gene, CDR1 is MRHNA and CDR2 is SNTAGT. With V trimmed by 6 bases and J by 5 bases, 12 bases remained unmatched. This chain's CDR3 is CASSVGGAGGRDTQYF. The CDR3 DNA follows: TGTGCCAGCAGCGTCGGGGGAGCGGGGGGTAGAGATACGCAGTATTTT.

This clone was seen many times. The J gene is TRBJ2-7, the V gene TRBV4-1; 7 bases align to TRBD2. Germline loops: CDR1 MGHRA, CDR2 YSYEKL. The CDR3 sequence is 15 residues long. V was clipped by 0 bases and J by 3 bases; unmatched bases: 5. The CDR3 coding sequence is TGCGCCAGCAGCCAAGATCCGGGAGGAAGCTACGAGCAGTACTTC. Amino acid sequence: CASSQDPGGSYEQYF.

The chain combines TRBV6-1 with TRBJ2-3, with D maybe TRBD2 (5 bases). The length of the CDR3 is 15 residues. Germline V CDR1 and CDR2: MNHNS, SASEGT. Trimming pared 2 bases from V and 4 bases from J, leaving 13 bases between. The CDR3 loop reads CASSENGVPSDTQYF. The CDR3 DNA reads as TGTGCCAGCAGTGAAAACGGGGTTCCTTCAGATACGCAGTATTTT.

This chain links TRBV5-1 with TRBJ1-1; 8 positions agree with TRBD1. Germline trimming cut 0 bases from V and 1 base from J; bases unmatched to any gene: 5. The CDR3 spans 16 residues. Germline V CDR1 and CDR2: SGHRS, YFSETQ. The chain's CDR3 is CASSLDGQGWNTEAFF. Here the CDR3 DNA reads TGCGCCAGCAGCTTGGACGGACAGGGCTGGAACACTGAAGCTTTCTTT.

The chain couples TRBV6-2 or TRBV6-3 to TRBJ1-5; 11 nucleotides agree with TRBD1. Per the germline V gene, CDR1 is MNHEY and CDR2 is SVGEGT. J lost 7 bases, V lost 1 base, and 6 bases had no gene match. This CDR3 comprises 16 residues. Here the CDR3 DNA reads TGTGCCAGCAGTTACTATGGGACAGGGGGGGCGCAGCCCCAGCATTTT. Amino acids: CASSYYGTGGAQPQHF.

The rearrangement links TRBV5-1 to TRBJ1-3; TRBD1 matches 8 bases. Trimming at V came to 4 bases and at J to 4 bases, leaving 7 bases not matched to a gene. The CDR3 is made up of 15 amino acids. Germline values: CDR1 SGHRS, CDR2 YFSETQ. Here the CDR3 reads CASSPKTGVGNTIYF. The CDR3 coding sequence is TGCGCCAGCAGCCCAAAGACAGGGGTCGGAAACACCATATATTTT.

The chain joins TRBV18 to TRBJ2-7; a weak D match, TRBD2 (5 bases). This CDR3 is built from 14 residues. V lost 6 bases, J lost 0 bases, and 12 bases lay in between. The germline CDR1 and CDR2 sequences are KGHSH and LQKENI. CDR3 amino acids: CASSSGRSSYEQYF. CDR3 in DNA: TGTGCCAGCTCCAGCGGACGCAGCTCCTACGAGCAGTACTTC.

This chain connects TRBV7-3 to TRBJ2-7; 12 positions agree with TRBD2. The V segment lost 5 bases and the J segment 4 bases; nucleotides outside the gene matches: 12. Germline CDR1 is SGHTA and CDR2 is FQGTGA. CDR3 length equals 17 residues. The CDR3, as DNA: TGTGCCAGCAGCCTGAGACCTCTAGCGGGGGGGTTATACGAGCAGTACTTC. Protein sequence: CASSLRPLAGGLYEQYF.